The entry that follows covers one T cell receptor beta chain sequence. The sample comes from a study of OX40 agonist ivuxolimab in advanced cancers. At baseline, cycle 4 day 1, and cycle 7 day 1, blood was sampled. V dropped 7 bases and J dropped 0 bases, with 13 bases sitting between them. The CDR3 is made up of 15 amino acids. The V gene's germline CDR1 is MNHNS and CDR2 SASEGT. Clones were sequenced by immunoSEQ multiplex PCR, and TCRdb holds only the in-frame ones, with some missing. This table has approximately 6,900 clones, 65% to 80% appearing once. The rearrangement links TRBV6-1 to TRBJ2-1; D unresolved. This receptor was taken from an adult with an advanced solid tumor such as melanoma, head and neck, liver or kidney cancer. Sequenced material: CD4+ or CD8+ T cells sorted from blood, taken in a trial of the OX40 agonist ivuxolimab. The CDR3 sequence is CASNLVPSSYNEQFF. CDR3 DNA sequence: TGTGCCAGCAACCTGGTGCCGAGCTCCTACAATGAGCAGTTCTTC.